This TCR beta chain appears in the sequencing data of a study of blood T cell repertoires in COVID-19. Assay used: immunoSEQ multiplex PCR; TCRdb lists only in-frame clones, some missing. There are roughly 200,000 clones in the sample; around four fifths occur only once, and around 6.3% lies in the top ten. Germline loops: CDR1 SGHNT, CDR2 YYREEE (reference sequence). The CDR3 is 13 residues long. Trimming cost V 3 bases and J 1 base, with 7 bases left between them. The chain employs TRBV5-4 and TRBJ1-1, with D possibly matching TRBD1 (6 bases). This TCR came from a woman between 40 and 55 years old with COVID-19, enrolled during active disease. Sequencing used peripheral blood. CDR3 coding DNA: TGTGCCAGCAGCTCGGGACAGAACACTGAAGCTTTCTTT. Its translation is CASSSGQNTEAFF.